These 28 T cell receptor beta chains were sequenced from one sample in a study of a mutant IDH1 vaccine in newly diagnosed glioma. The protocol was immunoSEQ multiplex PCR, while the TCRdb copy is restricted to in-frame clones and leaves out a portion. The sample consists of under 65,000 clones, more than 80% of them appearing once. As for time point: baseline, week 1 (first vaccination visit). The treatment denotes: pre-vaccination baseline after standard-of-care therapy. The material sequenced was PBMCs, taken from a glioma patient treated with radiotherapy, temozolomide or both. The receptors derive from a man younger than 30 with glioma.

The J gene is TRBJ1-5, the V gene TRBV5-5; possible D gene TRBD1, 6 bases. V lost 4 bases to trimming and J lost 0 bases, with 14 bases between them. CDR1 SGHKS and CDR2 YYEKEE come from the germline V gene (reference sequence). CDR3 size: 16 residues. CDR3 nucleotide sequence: TGTGCCAGCAGCCCGGACAGTAGATATAGCAATCAGCCCCAGCATTTT. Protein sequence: CASSPDSRYSNQPQHF. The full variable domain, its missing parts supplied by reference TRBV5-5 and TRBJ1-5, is DAGVTQSPTHLIKTRGQQVTLRCSPISGHKSVSWYQQVLGQGPQFIFQYYEKEERGRGNFPDRFSARQFPNYSSELNVNALLLGDSALYLCASSPDSRYSNQPQHFGDGTRLSIL.

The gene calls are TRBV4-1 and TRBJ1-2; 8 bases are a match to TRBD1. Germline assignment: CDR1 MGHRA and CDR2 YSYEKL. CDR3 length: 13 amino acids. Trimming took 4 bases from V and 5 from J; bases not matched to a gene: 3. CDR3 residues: CASSPRTGYGYTF. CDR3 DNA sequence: TGCGCCAGCAGCCCCCGGACAGGGTATGGCTACACCTTC.

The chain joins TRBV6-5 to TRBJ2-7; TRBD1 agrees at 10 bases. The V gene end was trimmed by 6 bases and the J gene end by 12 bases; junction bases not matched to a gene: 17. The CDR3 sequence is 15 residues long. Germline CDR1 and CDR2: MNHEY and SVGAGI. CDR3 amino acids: CASSSPGTGDFLWYF. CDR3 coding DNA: TGTGCCAGCAGCTCCCCAGGGACAGGGGATTTTTTATGGTACTTC.

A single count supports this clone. The CDR3 protein is CASSPGTDTQYF. CDR3 sequence (DNA): TGTGCCAGCTCACCGGGCACAGATACGCAGTATTTT. The V call is TRBV18, the J call TRBJ2-3; D not certain. The CDR3 sequence is 12 residues long. V was clipped by 3 bases and J by 1 base, with 2 bases between them. CDR1 KGHSH and CDR2 LQKENI come from the germline V gene. The whole variable domain, remainder taken from reference TRBV18 and TRBJ2-3, is NAGVMQNPRHLVRRRGQEARLRCSPMKGHSHVYWYRQLPEEGLKFMVYLQKENIIDESGMPKERFSAEFPKEGPSILRIQQVVRGDSAAYFCASSPGTDTQYFGPGTRLTVL.

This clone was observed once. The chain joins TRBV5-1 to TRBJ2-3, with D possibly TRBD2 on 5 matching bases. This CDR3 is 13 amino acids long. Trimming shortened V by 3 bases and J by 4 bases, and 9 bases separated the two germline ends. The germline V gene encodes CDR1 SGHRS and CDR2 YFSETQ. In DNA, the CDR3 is TGCGCCAGCAGCTGGACTGGGGCAGATACGCAGTATTTT. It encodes CASSWTGADTQYF.

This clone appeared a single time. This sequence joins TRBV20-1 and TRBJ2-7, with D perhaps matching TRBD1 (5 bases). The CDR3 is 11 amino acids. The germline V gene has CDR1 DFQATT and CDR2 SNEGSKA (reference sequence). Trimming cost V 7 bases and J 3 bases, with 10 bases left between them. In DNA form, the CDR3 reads TGCAGTGGCAGGGCGATCTACGAGCAGTACTTC. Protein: CSGRAIYEQYF.

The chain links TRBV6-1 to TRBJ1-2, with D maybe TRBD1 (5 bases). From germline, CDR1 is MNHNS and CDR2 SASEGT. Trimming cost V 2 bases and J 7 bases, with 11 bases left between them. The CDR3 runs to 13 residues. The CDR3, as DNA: TGTGCCAGCAGTGAAATAGGCAGGGTTGGCTACACCTTC. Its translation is CASSEIGRVGYTF.

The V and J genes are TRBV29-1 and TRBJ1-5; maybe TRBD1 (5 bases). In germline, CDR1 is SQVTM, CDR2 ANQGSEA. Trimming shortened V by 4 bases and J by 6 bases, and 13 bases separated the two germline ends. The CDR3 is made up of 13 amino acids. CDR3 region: CSVAGQGVQPQHF. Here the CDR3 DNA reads TGCAGCGTTGCTGGGCAGGGCGTTCAGCCCCAGCATTTT.

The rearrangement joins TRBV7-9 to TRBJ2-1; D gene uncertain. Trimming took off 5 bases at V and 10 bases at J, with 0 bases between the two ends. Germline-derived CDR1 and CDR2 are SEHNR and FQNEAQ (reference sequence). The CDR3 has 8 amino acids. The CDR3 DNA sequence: TGTGCCAGCAGCGAGCAGTTCTTC. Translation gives CASSEQFF.

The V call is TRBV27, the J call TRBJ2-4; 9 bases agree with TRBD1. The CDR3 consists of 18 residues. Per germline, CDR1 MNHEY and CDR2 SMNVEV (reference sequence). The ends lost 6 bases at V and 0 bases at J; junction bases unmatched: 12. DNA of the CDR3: TGTGCCAGCAGCCACCAAAGGACAGGGGACTTAGCCAAAAACATTCAGTACTTC. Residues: CASSHQRTGDLAKNIQYF.

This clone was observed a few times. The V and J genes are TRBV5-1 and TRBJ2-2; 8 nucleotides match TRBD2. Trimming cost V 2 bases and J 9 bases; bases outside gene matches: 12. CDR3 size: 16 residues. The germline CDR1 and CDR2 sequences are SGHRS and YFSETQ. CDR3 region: CASSFIRGGPERELFF. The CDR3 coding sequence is TGCGCCAGCAGCTTTATTCGGGGGGGTCCAGAGCGGGAGCTGTTTTTT.

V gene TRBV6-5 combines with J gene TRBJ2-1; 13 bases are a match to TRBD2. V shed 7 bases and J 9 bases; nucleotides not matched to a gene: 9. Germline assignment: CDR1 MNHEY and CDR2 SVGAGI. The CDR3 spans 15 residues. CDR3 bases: TGTGCCAGCACTTGGGGGACTAGCGGGGCAAGTGAGCAGTTCTTC. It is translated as CASTWGTSGASEQFF.

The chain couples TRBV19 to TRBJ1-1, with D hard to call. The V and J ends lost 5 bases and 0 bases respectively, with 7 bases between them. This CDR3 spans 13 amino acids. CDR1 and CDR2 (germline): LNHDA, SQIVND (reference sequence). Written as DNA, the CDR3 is TGTGCCAGTAGTTCTAAGTTGAACACTGAAGCTTTCTTT. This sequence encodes CASSSKLNTEAFF.

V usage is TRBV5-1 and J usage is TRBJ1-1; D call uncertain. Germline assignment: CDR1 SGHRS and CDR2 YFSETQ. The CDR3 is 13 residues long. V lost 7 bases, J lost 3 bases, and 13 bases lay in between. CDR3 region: CASAPPGDTEAFF. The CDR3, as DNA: TGCGCCAGCGCCCCCCCCGGGGACACTGAAGCTTTCTTT.

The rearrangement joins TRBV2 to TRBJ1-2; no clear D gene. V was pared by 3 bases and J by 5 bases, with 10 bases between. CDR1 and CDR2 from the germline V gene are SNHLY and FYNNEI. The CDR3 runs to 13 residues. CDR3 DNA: TGTGCCAGCAGTGAGGGAGAGAGATATGGCTACACCTTC. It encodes CASSEGERYGYTF.

CDR3 DNA: TGTGCCAGCCGAAGACAGGGAGGTGACGAGCAGTACTTC. This encodes CASRRQGGDEQYF. V and J are TRBV5-8 and TRBJ2-7; a possible D gene is TRBD1 (7 bases). Trimming took 7 bases from V and 5 from J, leaving 16 bases between them. There are 13 residues in the CDR3. Germline CDR1 is SGHTS and CDR2 is YDEGEE. The entire variable domain, with the rest obtained from reference TRBV5-8 and TRBJ2-7, is as follows: EAGVTQSPTHLIKTRGQQATLRCSPISGHTSVYWYQQALGLGLQFLLWYDEGEERNRGNFPPRFSGRQFPNYSSELNVNALELEDSALYLCASRRQGGDEQYFGPGTRLTVT.

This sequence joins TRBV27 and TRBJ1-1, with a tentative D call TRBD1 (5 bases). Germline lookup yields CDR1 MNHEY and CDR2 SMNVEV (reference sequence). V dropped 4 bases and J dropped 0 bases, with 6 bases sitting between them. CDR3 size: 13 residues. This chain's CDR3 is CASSWGLNTEAFF. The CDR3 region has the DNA TGTGCCAGCAGTTGGGGCTTGAACACTGAAGCTTTCTTT.

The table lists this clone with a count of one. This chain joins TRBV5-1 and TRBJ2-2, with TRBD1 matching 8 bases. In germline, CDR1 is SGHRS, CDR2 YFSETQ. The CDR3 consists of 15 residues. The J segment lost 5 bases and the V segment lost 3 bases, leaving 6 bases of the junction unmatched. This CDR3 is CASSSDRVGTGELFF. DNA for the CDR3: TGCGCCAGCAGCTCGGACAGGGTAGGAACCGGGGAGCTGTTTTTT.

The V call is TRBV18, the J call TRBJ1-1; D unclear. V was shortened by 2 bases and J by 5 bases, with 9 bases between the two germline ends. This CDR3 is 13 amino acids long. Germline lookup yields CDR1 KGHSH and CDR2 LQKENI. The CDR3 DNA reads TGTGCCAGCTCACCATTGGATTCGACTGAAGCTTTCTTT. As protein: CASSPLDSTEAFF.

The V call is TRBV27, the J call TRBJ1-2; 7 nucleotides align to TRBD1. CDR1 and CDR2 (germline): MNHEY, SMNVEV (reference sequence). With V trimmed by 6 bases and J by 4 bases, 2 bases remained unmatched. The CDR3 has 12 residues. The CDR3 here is CASRGQPYGYTF. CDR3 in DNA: TGTGCCAGCAGGGGACAGCCCTATGGCTACACCTTC.

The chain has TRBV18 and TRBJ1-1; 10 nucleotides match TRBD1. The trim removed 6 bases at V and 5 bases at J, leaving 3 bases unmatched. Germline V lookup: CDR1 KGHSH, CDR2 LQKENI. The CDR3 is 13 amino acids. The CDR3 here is CASSSGQGTEAFF. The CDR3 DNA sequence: TGTGCCAGCTCTTCGGGACAGGGGACTGAAGCTTTCTTT.

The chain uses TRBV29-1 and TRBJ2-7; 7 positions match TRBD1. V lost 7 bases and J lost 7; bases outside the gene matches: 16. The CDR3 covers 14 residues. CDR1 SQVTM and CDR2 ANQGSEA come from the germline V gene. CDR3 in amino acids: CSAGTTGPSWEQYF. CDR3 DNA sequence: TGCAGCGCGGGGACGACAGGGCCATCATGGGAGCAGTACTTC.

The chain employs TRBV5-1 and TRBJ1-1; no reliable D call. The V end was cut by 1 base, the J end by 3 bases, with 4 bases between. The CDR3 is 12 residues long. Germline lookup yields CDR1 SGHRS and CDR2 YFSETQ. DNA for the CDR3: TGCGCCAGCAGCTTGACGGACACTGAAGCTTTCTTT. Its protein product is CASSLTDTEAFF.

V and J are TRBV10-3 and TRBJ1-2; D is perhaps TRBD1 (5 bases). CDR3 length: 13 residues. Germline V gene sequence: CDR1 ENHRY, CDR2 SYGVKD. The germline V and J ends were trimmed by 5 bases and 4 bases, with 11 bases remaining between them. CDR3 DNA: TGTGCCATCAGTCCCGACAGCCTCTATGGCTACACCTTC. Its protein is CAISPDSLYGYTF.

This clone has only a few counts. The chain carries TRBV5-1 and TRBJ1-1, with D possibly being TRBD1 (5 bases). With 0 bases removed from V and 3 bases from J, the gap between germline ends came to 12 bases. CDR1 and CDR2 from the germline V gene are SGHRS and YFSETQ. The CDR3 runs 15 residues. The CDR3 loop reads CASSLVVGADTEAFF. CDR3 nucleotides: TGCGCCAGCAGCTTGGTGGTAGGGGCGGACACTGAAGCTTTCTTT.

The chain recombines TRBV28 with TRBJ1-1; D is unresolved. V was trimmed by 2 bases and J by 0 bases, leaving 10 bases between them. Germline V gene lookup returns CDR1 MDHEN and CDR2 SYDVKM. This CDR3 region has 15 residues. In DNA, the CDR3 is TGTGCCAGCAGTTTAATGGGCAGGCTGAACACTGAAGCTTTCTTT. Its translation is CASSLMGRLNTEAFF.

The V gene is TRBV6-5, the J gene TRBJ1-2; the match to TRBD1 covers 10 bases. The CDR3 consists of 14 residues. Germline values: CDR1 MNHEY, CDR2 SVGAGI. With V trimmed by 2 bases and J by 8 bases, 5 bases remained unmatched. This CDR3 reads CASSYADRGGGYTF. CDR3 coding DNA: TGTGCCAGCAGTTACGCGGACAGGGGGGGCGGCTACACCTTC.

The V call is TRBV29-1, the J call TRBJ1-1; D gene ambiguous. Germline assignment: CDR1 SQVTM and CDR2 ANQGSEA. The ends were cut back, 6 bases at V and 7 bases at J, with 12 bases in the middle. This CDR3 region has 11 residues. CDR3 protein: CSVAPGLEAFF. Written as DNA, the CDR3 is TGCAGCGTAGCCCCGGGCCTTGAAGCTTTCTTT.